This T cell receptor (beta chain) is drawn from a study of T cells in Graves' hyperthyroidism and ophthalmopathy. About the study: Peripheral blood sampling occurred at initial diagnosis, before any treatment. Study-wide points: Model output signaled ophthalmopathy a median 6.5 months ahead of onset.

The CDR3 is 13 amino acids. Trimming took off 3 bases at V and 2 bases at J, with 8 bases between the two ends. CDR1 is KGHSH and CDR2 is LQKENI in the germline V gene. Amplified TCR beta CDR3 regions came from RNA transcripts. The primer set for the first-round RT-PCR of the TCR CDR3 was HTBI. TCRdb re-derived calls from the multiplex PCR reads in MiXCR, one entry per CDR3 protein. The sample holds about 560,000 distinct CDR3 sequences, around 15% seen once. The sample holds many counts of this clonotype. Antigen specificity is unknown. Each diagnosis drew on symptoms, thyroxine, TRAb, thyroid ultrasound and orbital computed tomography findings.

The chain employs TRBV18 and TRBJ2-7; D call uncertain. This TCR came from a woman under 30 with Graves' hyperthyroidism. Sequenced: blood. The CDR3 bases are TGTGCCAGCTCACCCGACGCGGCCTACGAGCAGTACTTC. Its protein product is CASSPDAAYEQYF.